These 30 T cell receptor beta chains were all obtained from the same sample, sequenced in a study of T cells after yellow fever vaccination (dated by TCRdb to between 2018 and 2021). Receptor libraries were prepared by 5' RACE. The sequencer was an Illumina NovaSeq 6000. TCRdb trimmed the raw reads at Q25, called clones with MiXCR and kept productive beta chains. CDR3 protein duplicates are merged, each entry listing the most common genes and DNA. This sample gives about 300,000 distinct CDR3 sequences in total; 8.5% to 10% of them show up just once. The ten largest clonotypes hold around 3.3% of the sample. Reading the label with the study, this specimen's treatment or condition is: live attenuated yellow fever vaccine strain. The source was CD4+ T cells sorted from PBMCs, collected 5 days after the yellow fever booster vaccination. These receptors were obtained from a man aged 18 to 29 who received the YFV17D yellow fever vaccine.

The J gene is TRBJ2-4, the V gene TRBV7-2; TRBD2 matches at 7 bases. The CDR3 has 14 residues. Germline V lookup: CDR1 SGHTA, CDR2 FQGNSA. V lost 3 bases, J lost 5 bases, and 4 bases stayed unmatched. The CDR3 DNA reads TGTGCCAGCAGCTTTAACCGGGGGGAAAACATTCAGTACTTC. Protein product: CASSFNRGENIQYF.

There are a few counts of this clonotype. The rearrangement links TRBV19 to TRBJ1-5, with D uncertain. Germline CDR1 reads LNHDA; CDR2 reads SQIVND (reference sequence). V lost 3 bases to trimming and J lost 3 bases, with 6 bases between them. The CDR3 runs to 13 residues. DNA for the CDR3: TGTGCCAGTAGTATCGCCATCAATCAGCCCCAGCATTTT. Protein sequence: CASSIAINQPQHF.

The V call is TRBV5-1, the J call TRBJ1-1, with 9 bases that match TRBD1. CDR1 is SGHRS, CDR2 YFSETQ, per germline. J gave up 7 bases and V 7 bases, and 11 bases lay outside the gene matches. This CDR3 contains 14 residues. The CDR3 protein is CASGDPQGAGEAFF. Written as DNA, the CDR3 is TGCGCCAGCGGGGACCCACAGGGGGCGGGTGAAGCTTTCTTT.

This chain connects TRBV7-3 to TRBJ2-1; D ambiguous. Germline loops: CDR1 SGHTA, CDR2 FQGTGA. This CDR3 is 15 amino acids long. The V and J ends lost 2 bases and 2 bases respectively, with 10 bases between them. CDR3 protein: CASSLVADAYNEQFF. The CDR3 nucleotides are TGTGCCAGCAGCTTAGTGGCTGACGCCTACAATGAGCAGTTCTTC.

The genes are TRBV13 and TRBJ2-2; 10 bases align to TRBD2. J gave up 1 base and V 3 bases, and 2 bases lay outside the gene matches. CDR3 length: 16 residues. CDR1 is PRHDT and CDR2 is FYEKMQ in the germline V gene (reference sequence). The CDR3 spells CASSLGTSENTGELFF. As DNA, the CDR3 is TGTGCCAGCAGCTTGGGGACTAGCGAGAACACCGGGGAGCTGTTTTTT.

The chain couples TRBV5-1 to TRBJ1-5, with a tentative D call TRBD1 (5 bases). Germline CDR1 SGHRS, CDR2 YFSETQ. This CDR3 is built from 13 residues. Trimming pared 3 bases from V and 4 bases from J, leaving 8 bases between. The CDR3 loop reads CASSWDGNQPQHF. The CDR3 DNA sequence: TGCGCCAGCAGCTGGGACGGGAATCAGCCCCAGCATTTT.

The chain links TRBV5-1 to TRBJ1-2; no definite D call. Germline V gives CDR1 SGHRS, CDR2 YFSETQ. This CDR3 is 16 amino acids long. V was trimmed by 0 bases and J by 2 bases, leaving 14 bases between them. The CDR3 reads CASSLGGLDENYGYTF. The DNA for the CDR3 is TGCGCCAGCAGCTTGGGGGGATTGGATGAAAACTATGGCTACACCTTC. Using reference TRBV5-1 and TRBJ1-2 for the parts outside the CDR3, the full variable domain is KAGVTQTPRYLIKTRGQQVTLSCSPISGHRSVSWYQQTPGQGLQFLFEYFSETQRNKGNFPGRFSGRQFSNSRSEMNVSTLELGDSALYLCASSLGGLDENYGYTFGSGTRLTVV.

The chain uses TRBV6-1 and TRBJ1-2; D is unclear. CDR1 MNHNS and CDR2 SASEGT come from the germline V gene. The V gene lost 4 bases and the J gene lost 4 bases, with 16 bases spanning the gap. This CDR3 region has 15 residues. The CDR3 spells CASSVASFLSYGYTF. The CDR3 nucleotides are TGTGCCAGCAGTGTGGCTTCATTTCTTAGCTATGGCTACACCTTC.

This clonotype was counted only a few times. The chain combines TRBV18 with TRBJ2-2; D gene uncertain. Germline CDR1 reads KGHSH; CDR2 reads LQKENI. CDR3 length: 14 residues. V dropped 6 bases and J dropped 3 bases, with 11 bases sitting between them. CDR3 sequence: CASSETLYTGELFF. As DNA, the CDR3 is TGTGCCAGCTCCGAGACACTTTACACCGGGGAGCTGTTTTTT.

This chain links TRBV7-2 with TRBJ2-3; 9 nucleotides align to TRBD2. The J segment lost 1 base and the V segment lost 5 bases, leaving 4 bases of the junction unmatched. CDR1 is SGHTA, CDR2 FQGNSA, per germline. The CDR3 length is 15 residues. The CDR3 nucleotides are TGTGCCAGCAGCAGAAGACTAGCGGGCACAGATACGCAGTATTTT. Its protein is CASSRRLAGTDTQYF.

There are many counts of this clonotype. The CDR3 DNA reads TGCAGTGCTAGACTAGCGGGGGGGTACAATGAGCAGTTCTTC. This encodes CSARLAGGYNEQFF. The chain joins TRBV20-1 to TRBJ2-1; 12 bases agree with TRBD2. V dropped 2 bases and J dropped 4; count of bases not matched to a gene: 0. CDR3 length: 14 residues. The germline V gene has CDR1 DFQATT and CDR2 SNEGSKA (reference sequence).

The rearrangement links TRBV4-1 to TRBJ2-1; 7 bases align to TRBD1. J gave up 2 bases and V 3 bases, and 10 bases lay outside the gene matches. The CDR3 totals 17 residues. Germline values: CDR1 MGHRA, CDR2 YSYEKL. This chain's CDR3 is CASSQGQLAFTYNEQFF. CDR3 nucleotide sequence: TGCGCCAGCAGCCAGGGACAGCTGGCCTTTACCTACAATGAGCAGTTCTTC.

This clonotype has a handful of counts. This chain uses TRBV7-2 with TRBJ2-5; D is unclear. The CDR3 runs to 14 residues. V was clipped by 5 bases and J by 5 bases, with 15 bases between them. Germline lookup yields CDR1 SGHTA and CDR2 FQGNSA. The CDR3 spells CASSPGPLRETQYF. The CDR3 region has the DNA TGTGCCAGCAGCCCGGGCCCCCTCCGGGAGACCCAGTACTTC. The full variable domain, in which reference TRBV7-2 and TRBJ2-5 provide the parts outside the CDR3, is GAGVSQSPSNKVTEKGKDVELRCDPISGHTALYWYRQSLGQGLEFLIYFQGNSAPDKSGLPSDRFSAERTGGSVSTLTIQRTQQEDSAVYLCASSPGPLRETQYFGPGTRLLVL.

The CDR3 here is CASTGLGDTQYF. As DNA, the CDR3 is TGTGCCAGTACCGGACTGGGGGATACGCAGTATTTT. The chain joins TRBV19 to TRBJ2-3; TRBD2 might be the D (5 bases). This CDR3 is built from 12 residues. V lost 7 bases to trimming and J lost 6 bases, with 11 bases between them. Germline V CDR1 and CDR2: LNHDA, SQIVND (reference sequence).

This clonotype was recorded a few times. This rearrangement joins TRBV7-2 to TRBJ2-3; TRBD1 is a possible D gene (5 bases). The V gene's germline CDR1 is SGHTA and CDR2 FQGNSA. CDR3 length: 16 amino acids. With 1 base removed from V and 4 bases from J, the gap between germline ends came to 15 bases. CDR3 DNA: TGTGCCAGCAGCTTAGAACCGATTGGACAATCAGATACGCAGTATTTT. Its translation is CASSLEPIGQSDTQYF. The variable domain in full, with the rest retrieved from reference TRBV7-2 and TRBJ2-3, is GAGVSQSPSNKVTEKGKDVELRCDPISGHTALYWYRQSLGQGLEFLIYFQGNSAPDKSGLPSDRFSAERTGGSVSTLTIQRTQQEDSAVYLCASSLEPIGQSDTQYFGPGTRLTVL.

This clonotype showed up just a few times. The chain has TRBV20-1 and TRBJ1-6, with D perhaps TRBD1 (5 bases). With 2 bases removed from V and 9 bases from J, the gap between germline ends came to 17 bases. This CDR3 has 15 residues. From germline, CDR1 is DFQATT and CDR2 SNEGSKA (reference sequence). The CDR3: CSARPPGPISSPLHF. CDR3 DNA sequence: TGCAGTGCTAGACCACCGGGACCTATTTCTTCACCCCTCCACTTT.

Only a few counts were recorded for this clonotype. V gene TRBV5-4 combines with J gene TRBJ2-7, with D perhaps being TRBD1 or TRBD2 (5 bases each). Looked up from germline, CDR1 is SGHNT and CDR2 is YYREEE (reference sequence). The V and J ends lost 4 bases and 2 bases respectively, with 19 bases between them. This CDR3 comprises 16 residues. The CDR3 loop reads CASSPRPGQGPYEQYF. The CDR3 bases are TGTGCCAGCAGCCCCCGCCCTGGGCAGGGACCCTACGAGCAGTACTTC.

The J gene is TRBJ1-2, the V gene TRBV7-8; 10 bases match TRBD1. Per the germline V gene, CDR1 is SGHVS and CDR2 is FQNEAQ. V shed 5 bases and J 7 bases; nucleotides not matched to a gene: 10. The CDR3 covers 15 residues. This CDR3 reads CASSKPRTGGVGYTF. CDR3 nucleotides: TGTGCCAGCAGCAAACCTCGGACAGGGGGAGTTGGCTACACCTTC.

Only a few counts were recorded for this clonotype. This chain's CDR3 is CASSAYTGLTNTGELFF. Written as DNA, the CDR3 is TGTGCCAGCAGCGCATACACGGGGTTAACGAACACCGGGGAGCTGTTTTTT. This chain connects TRBV7-3 to TRBJ2-2, with D perhaps TRBD2 (5 bases). CDR1 is SGHTA and CDR2 is FQGTGA in the germline V gene. The CDR3 has 17 amino acids. V was cut by 5 bases and J by 0 bases, with 16 bases left in between.

This sequence joins TRBV6-5 and TRBJ1-2, with a possible D match to TRBD1 (5 bases). This CDR3 region has 14 residues. Per the germline V gene, CDR1 is MNHEY and CDR2 is SVGAGI. Trimming cost V 5 bases and J 0 bases, with 10 bases left between them. The CDR3 sequence: CASSVTATNYGYTF. For the CDR3, the DNA is TGTGCCAGCAGTGTGACAGCCACTAACTATGGCTACACCTTC.

This clonotype was detected many times. The V call is TRBV7-2, the J call TRBJ2-5, with a tentative D call TRBD2 (7 bases). CDR3 length: 15 residues. The germline CDR1 and CDR2 sequences are SGHTA and FQGNSA. V gave up 5 bases and J gave up 2 bases, with 15 bases separating them. CDR3 residues: CASSPDGGRQETQYF. DNA for the CDR3: TGTGCCAGCAGCCCAGACGGGGGGCGACAAGAGACCCAGTACTTC.

The rearrangement joins TRBV14 to TRBJ2-2; D remains ambiguous. The germline V and J ends were trimmed by 0 bases and 7 bases, with 6 bases remaining between them. The germline V gene encodes CDR1 SGHDN and CDR2 FVKESK. The CDR3 is 13 residues long. CDR3: CASSQDINGELFF. The CDR3 DNA follows: TGTGCCAGCAGCCAAGATATCAACGGGGAGCTGTTTTTT.

This clonotype was observed at least ten times. The V gene is TRBV29-1, the J gene TRBJ2-7; D not certain. CDR1 and CDR2 from the germline V gene are SQVTM and ANQGSEA. CDR3 length: 13 residues. The V and J ends lost 5 bases and 2 bases respectively, with 13 bases between them. The CDR3 loop reads CSVTRGRTYEQYF. The CDR3 DNA is TGCAGCGTTACCCGCGGACGGACCTACGAGCAGTACTTC.

The DNA of the CDR3 is TGTGCCAGCAGTGTGCGGGGGGCGGATGCAGATACGCAGTATTTT. Amino acid sequence: CASSVRGADADTQYF. The chain combines TRBV6-1 with TRBJ2-3; 8 nucleotides line up with TRBD2. The CDR3 totals 15 residues. Germline CDR1 is MNHNS and CDR2 is SASEGT. J lost 4 bases, V lost 4 bases, and 7 bases had no gene match.

CDR3 residues: CASDSRVGNEQFF. The CDR3 DNA sequence: TGTGCCAGCGATTCCAGGGTAGGGAATGAGCAGTTCTTC. The chain combines TRBV6-2 or TRBV6-3 with TRBJ2-1, with D possibly matching TRBD1 (5 bases). With 8 bases removed from V and 7 bases from J, the gap between germline ends came to 15 bases. The CDR3 loop spans 13 amino acids. Per germline, CDR1 MNHEY and CDR2 SVGEGT.

The chain uses TRBV3-1 and TRBJ2-2, with D possibly matching TRBD2 (6 bases). V shed 0 bases and J shed 5 bases, with 10 bases lying between them. There are 15 residues in the CDR3. CDR1 is LGHDT and CDR2 is YNNKEL in the germline V gene (reference sequence). The CDR3 sequence is CASSQESAGTGELFF. The DNA of the CDR3 is TGTGCCAGCAGCCAAGAAAGTGCGGGGACCGGGGAGCTGTTTTTT.

The chain employs TRBV4-2 and TRBJ2-2; D is possibly TRBD2 (6 bases). The CDR3 extends over 15 amino acids. The germline CDR1 and CDR2 sequences are LGHNA and YNFKEQ. V was shortened by 3 bases and J by 0 bases, with 8 bases between the two germline ends. The chain's CDR3 is CASSQGTSNTGELFF. CDR3 nucleotides: TGTGCCAGCAGCCAGGGGACTTCGAACACCGGGGAGCTGTTTTTT.

This clonotype was counted between two and nine times. The V call is TRBV6-2 or TRBV6-3, the J call TRBJ2-7; no clear D gene. Germline CDR1 and CDR2: MNHEY and SVGEGT. The germline V and J ends were trimmed by 8 bases and 2 bases, with 13 bases remaining between them. The CDR3 is 13 residues long. The CDR3 loop is CASRGASTYEQYV. In DNA form, the CDR3 reads TGTGCCAGCCGAGGAGCATCCACCTACGAGCAGTACGTC.

This clonotype was detected only a few times. The chain joins TRBV20-1 to TRBJ1-1; TRBD1 might be the D (5 bases). V gave up 5 bases and J gave up 1 base, with 14 bases separating them. The germline gives CDR1 DFQATT, CDR2 SNEGSKA (reference sequence). The CDR3 length is 14 residues. Here the CDR3 reads CSAANEGPNTEAFF. The CDR3 region has the DNA TGCAGTGCTGCTAATGAGGGGCCGAACACTGAAGCTTTCTTT.

This clonotype came up many times. CDR3 bases: TGTGCCAGCAGTGAGACGGGGGAAGGAAACACCATATATTTT. Encoded protein: CASSETGEGNTIYF. The chain has TRBV25-1 and TRBJ1-3; tentative D call: TRBD1 (5 bases). Germline V lookup: CDR1 MGHDK, CDR2 SYGVNS. There are 14 residues in the CDR3. Trimming cost V 3 bases and J 4 bases, with 10 bases left between them.